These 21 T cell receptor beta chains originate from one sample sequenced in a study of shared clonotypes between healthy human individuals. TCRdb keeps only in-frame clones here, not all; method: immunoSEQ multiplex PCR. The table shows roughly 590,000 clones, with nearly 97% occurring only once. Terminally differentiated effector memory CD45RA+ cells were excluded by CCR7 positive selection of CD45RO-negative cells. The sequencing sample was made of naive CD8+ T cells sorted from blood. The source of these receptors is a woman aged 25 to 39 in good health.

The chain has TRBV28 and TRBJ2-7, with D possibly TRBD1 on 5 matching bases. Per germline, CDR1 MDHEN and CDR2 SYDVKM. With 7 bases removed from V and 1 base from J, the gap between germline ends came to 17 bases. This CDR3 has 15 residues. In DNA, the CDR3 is TGTGCCAGCACCTCTCCCAGGGTAAGGTCCTACGAGCAGTACTTC. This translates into CASTSPRVRSYEQYF.

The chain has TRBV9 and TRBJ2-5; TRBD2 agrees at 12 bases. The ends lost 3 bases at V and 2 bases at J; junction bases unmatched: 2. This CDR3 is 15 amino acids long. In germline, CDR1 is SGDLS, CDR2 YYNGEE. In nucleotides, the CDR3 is TGTGCCAGCAGCGGGCTAGCGGGAGGGCAAGAGACCCAGTACTTC. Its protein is CASSGLAGGQETQYF.

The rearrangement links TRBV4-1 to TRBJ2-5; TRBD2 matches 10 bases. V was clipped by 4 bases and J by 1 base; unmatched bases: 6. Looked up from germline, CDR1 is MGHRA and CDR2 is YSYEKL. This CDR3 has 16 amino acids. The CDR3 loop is CASSRISGRSQETQYF. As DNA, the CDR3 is TGCGCCAGCAGCCGGATTAGCGGGAGGTCCCAAGAGACCCAGTACTTC.

CDR3 loop: CASSLTEFYEQYF. The DNA of the CDR3 is TGTGCCAGCAGTTTAACAGAATTCTACGAGCAGTACTTC. V gene TRBV28 combines with J gene TRBJ2-7; D remains ambiguous. The germline V gene has CDR1 MDHEN and CDR2 SYDVKM. V lost 2 bases, J lost 3 bases, and 8 bases lay in between. CDR3 length: 13 amino acids.

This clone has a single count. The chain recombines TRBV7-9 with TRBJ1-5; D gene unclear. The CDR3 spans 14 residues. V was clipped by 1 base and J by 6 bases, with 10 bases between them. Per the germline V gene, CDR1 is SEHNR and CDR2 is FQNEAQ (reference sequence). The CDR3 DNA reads TGTGCCAGCAGCTTAGGATATCAGGTTCAGCCCCAGCATTTT. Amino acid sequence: CASSLGYQVQPQHF.

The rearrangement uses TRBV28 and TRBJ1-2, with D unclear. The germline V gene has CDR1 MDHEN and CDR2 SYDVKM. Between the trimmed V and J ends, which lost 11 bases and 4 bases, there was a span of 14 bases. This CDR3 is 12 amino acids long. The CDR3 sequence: CAAAPGSYGYTF. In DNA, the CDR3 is TGTGCCGCCGCCCCCGGGAGCTATGGCTACACCTTC.

The CDR3, as DNA: TGTGCCAGCAGTGAAGACAGTTCCGAGGGGGAGACCCAGTACTTC. This encodes CASSEDSSEGETQYF. The genes are TRBV25-1 and TRBJ2-5, with D possibly being TRBD1 or TRBD2 (5 bases each). The CDR3 loop spans 15 amino acids. CDR1 and CDR2 (germline): MGHDK, SYGVNS. Trimming removed 2 bases from V and 5 bases from J, with 15 bases in between.

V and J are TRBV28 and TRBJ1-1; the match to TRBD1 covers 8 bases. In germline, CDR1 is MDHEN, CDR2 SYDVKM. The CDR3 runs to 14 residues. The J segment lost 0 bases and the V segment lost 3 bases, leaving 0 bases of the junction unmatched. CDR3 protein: CASSLGQVNTEAFF. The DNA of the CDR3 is TGTGCCAGCAGTTTGGGACAGGTGAACACTGAAGCTTTCTTT.

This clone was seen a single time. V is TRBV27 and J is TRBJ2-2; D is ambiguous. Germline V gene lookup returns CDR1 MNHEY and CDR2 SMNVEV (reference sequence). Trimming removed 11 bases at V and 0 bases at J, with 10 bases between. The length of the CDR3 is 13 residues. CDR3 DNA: TGTGCCTCAGGAGAGGCGAACACCGGGGAGCTGTTTTTT. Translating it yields CASGEANTGELFF.

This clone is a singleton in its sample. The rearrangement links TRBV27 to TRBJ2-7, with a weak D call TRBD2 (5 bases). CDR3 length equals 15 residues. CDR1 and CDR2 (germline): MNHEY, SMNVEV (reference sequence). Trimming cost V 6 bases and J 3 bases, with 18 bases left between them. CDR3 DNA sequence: TGTGCCAGCAGCTCCTCATTAGCGAGCCTCTACGAGCAGTACTTC. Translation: CASSSSLASLYEQYF.

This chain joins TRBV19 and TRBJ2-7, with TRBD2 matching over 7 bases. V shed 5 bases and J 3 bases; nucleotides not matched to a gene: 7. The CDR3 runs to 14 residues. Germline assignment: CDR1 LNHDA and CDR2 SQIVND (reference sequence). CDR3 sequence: CASSALPSGYEQYF. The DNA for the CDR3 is TGTGCCAGTAGTGCTCTACCTAGCGGCTACGAGCAGTACTTC.

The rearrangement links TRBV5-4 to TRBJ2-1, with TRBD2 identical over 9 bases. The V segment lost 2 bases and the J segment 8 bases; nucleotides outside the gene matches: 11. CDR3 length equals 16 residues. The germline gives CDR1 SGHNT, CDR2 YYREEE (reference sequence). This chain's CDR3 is CASSFAGGPIGDEQFF. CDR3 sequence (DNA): TGTGCCAGCAGCTTCGCGGGAGGGCCAATCGGGGATGAGCAGTTCTTC. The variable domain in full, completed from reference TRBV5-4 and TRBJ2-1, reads ETGVTQSPTHLIKTRGQQVTLRCSSQSGHNTVSWYQQALGQGPQFIFQYYREEENGRGNFPPRFSGLQFPNYSSELNVNALELDDSALYLCASSFAGGPIGDEQFFGPGTRLTVL.

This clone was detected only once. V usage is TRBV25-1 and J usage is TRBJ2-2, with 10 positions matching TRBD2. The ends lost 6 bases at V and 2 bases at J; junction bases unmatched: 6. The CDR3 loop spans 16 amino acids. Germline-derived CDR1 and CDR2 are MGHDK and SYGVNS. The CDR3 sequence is CASRLSGRPNTGELFF. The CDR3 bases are TGTGCCAGCAGACTTAGCGGGAGGCCCAACACCGGGGAGCTGTTTTTT.

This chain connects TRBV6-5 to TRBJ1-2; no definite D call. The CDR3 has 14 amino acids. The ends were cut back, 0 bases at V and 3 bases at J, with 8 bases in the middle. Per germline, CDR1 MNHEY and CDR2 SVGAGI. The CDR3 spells CASSYSSRHYGYTF. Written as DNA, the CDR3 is TGTGCCAGCAGTTACTCGAGTAGGCACTATGGCTACACCTTC.

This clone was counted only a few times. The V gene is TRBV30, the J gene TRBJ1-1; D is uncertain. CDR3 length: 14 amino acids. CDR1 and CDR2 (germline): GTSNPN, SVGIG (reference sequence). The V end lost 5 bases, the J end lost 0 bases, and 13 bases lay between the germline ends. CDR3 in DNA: TGTGCCTGGGTGGTCGAAGACCTGAACACTGAAGCTTTCTTT. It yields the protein CAWVVEDLNTEAFF.

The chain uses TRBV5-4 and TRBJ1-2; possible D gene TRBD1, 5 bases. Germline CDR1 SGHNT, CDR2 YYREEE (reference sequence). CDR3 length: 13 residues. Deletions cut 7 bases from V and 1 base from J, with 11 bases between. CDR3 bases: TGTGCCAGCTGCTGGGACCTTAACTATGGCTACACCTTC. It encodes CASCWDLNYGYTF. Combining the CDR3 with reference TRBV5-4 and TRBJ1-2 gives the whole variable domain ETGVTQSPTHLIKTRGQQVTLRCSSQSGHNTVSWYQQALGQGPQFIFQYYREEENGRGNFPPRFSGLQFPNYSSELNVNALELDDSALYLCASCWDLNYGYTFGSGTRLTVV.

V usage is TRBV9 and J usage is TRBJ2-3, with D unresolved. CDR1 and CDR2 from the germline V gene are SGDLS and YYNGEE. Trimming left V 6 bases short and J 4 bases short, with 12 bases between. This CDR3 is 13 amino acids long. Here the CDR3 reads CASNKGTSDTQYF. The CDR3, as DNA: TGTGCCAGCAACAAGGGTACCTCAGATACGCAGTATTTT.

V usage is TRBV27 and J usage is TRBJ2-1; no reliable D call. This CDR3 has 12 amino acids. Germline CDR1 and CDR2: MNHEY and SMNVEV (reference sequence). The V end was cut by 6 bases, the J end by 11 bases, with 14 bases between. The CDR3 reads CASSPDTPQQFF. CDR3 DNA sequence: TGTGCCAGCAGCCCCGACACACCGCAGCAGTTCTTC.

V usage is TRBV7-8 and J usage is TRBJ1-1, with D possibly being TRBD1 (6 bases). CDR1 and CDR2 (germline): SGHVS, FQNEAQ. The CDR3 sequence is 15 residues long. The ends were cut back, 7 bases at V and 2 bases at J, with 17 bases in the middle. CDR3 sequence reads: CASNLGGRQNTEAFF. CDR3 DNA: TGTGCCAGCAACCTCGGGGGGCGACAAAACACTGAAGCTTTCTTT.

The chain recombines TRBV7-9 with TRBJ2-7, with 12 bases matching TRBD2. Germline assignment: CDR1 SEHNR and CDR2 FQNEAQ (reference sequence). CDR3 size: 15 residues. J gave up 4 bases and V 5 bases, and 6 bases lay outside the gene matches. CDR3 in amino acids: CASSPAGTSGYEQYF. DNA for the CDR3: TGTGCCAGCAGCCCCGCCGGGACTAGCGGGTACGAGCAGTACTTC.

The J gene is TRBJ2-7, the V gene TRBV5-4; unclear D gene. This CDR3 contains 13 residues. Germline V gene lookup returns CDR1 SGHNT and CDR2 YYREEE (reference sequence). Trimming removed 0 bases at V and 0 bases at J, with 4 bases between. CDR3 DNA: TGTGCCAGCAGCTTGGGCATCTCCTACGAGCAGTACTTC. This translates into CASSLGISYEQYF.